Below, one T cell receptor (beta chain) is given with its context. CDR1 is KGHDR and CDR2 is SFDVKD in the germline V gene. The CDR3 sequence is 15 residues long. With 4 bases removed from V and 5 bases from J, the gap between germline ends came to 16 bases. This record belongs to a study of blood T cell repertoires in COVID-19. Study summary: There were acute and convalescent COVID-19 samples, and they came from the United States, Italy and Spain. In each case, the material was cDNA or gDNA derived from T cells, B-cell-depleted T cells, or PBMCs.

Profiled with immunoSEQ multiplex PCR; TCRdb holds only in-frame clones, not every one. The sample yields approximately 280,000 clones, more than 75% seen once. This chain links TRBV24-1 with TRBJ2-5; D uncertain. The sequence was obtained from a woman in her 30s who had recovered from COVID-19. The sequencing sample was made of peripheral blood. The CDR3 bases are TGTGCCACCAGTGACCGCCCCGCGGTACGGGAGACCCAGTACTTC. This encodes CATSDRPAVRETQYF.